The source of this T cell receptor (beta chain) is a study of blood T cells in healthy people across ages. Study as a whole: About one barcoded beta molecule per two T cells was the capture yield of template switching.

Trimming cost V 0 bases and J 5 bases, with 10 bases left between them. The CDR3 covers 13 residues. Per germline, CDR1 GTSNPN and CDR2 SVGIG (reference sequence). This clonotype appeared many times. Primers used in a second PCR of roughly 6 to 11 cycles were a sample-barcoded 5' primer and a J-beta primer mix. With 12 random nucleotides, a template-switch adaptor tagged each individual cDNA molecule. TCRdb ran MiXCR on the 5' RACE reads and lists one entry per CDR3 protein. The sample lists over 500,000 distinct CDR3 sequences; over 40% were seen once. Sequencing was carried out using blood. The chain links TRBV30 to TRBJ1-2; D is unclear. The TCR was taken from a woman older than 75 in good health. The CDR3 reads CAWSVSGKYGYTF. For the CDR3, the DNA is TGTGCCTGGAGTGTATCGGGGAAGTATGGCTACACCTTC.